Following are 8 T cell receptor beta chains from one sample sequenced in a study. Sequenced by immunoSEQ multiplex PCR; TCRdb stores in-frame clones only, minus some. The table records about 68,000 clones, about 94% of them present only once. What was sequenced was PBMCs. These receptors were obtained from a man aged 35-49 years with rheumatoid arthritis.

The chain employs TRBV7-8 and TRBJ2-7; D assignment may be TRBD1 or TRBD2 (6 bases each). The CDR3 runs to 13 residues. Looked up from germline, CDR1 is SGHVS and CDR2 is FQNEAQ. V lost 1 base and J 6 bases, leaving 10 bases between the germline ends. CDR3 nucleotides: TGTGCCAGCAGCTTAGGGGGGGCTCCCGAGCAGTACTTC. It encodes CASSLGGAPEQYF.

The gene calls are TRBV18 and TRBJ2-5; D might be TRBD2 (7 bases). This CDR3 has 15 amino acids. Trimming left V 4 bases short and J 0 bases short, with 12 bases between. Germline CDR1 and CDR2: KGHSH and LQKENI. The CDR3 is CASSRRGGHQETQYF. The CDR3 nucleotides are TGTGCCAGCTCACGCAGGGGAGGGCACCAAGAGACCCAGTACTTC.

This sequence joins TRBV27 and TRBJ2-7; D not certain. With 5 bases removed from V and 4 bases from J, the gap between germline ends came to 15 bases. The CDR3 contains 14 residues. In germline, CDR1 is MNHEY, CDR2 SMNVEV (reference sequence). For the CDR3, the DNA is TGTGCCAGCAGTCTCAGACAAGGGTGGTACGAGCAGTACTTC. This sequence encodes CASSLRQGWYEQYF.

The sample holds one count of this clone. Its ends do not fully match the called genes, so a read error is possible. The chain carries TRBV12-5 and TRBJ2-1; 9 nucleotides match TRBD2. The CDR3 length is 15 residues. Germline CDR1 and CDR2: LGHNT and FRNRAP. In DNA form, the CDR3 reads TGTGCTAGTGGCTTACTAGCGGGCTCCCACAATGAGCAGTTCTTC. Its protein is CASGLLAGSHNEQFF.

The rearrangement links TRBV10-3 to TRBJ2-3; 7 nucleotides agree with TRBD1. V was pared by 6 bases and J by 2 bases, with 8 bases of the junction left unmatched. CDR3 length equals 15 residues. The V gene's germline CDR1 is ENHRY and CDR2 SYGVKD. The CDR3, as DNA: TGTGCCATCAGCGAGGGACAGCCAGTCACAGATACGCAGTATTTT. Protein sequence: CAISEGQPVTDTQYF.

The chain recombines TRBV12-3 or TRBV12-4 with TRBJ1-1; D gene ambiguous. There are 13 residues in the CDR3. V lost 3 bases and J 6 bases, leaving 11 bases between the germline ends. The CDR3 sequence: CASSFTGRAEAFF. Written as DNA, the CDR3 is TGTGCCAGCAGTTTTACGGGGAGAGCTGAAGCTTTCTTT.

This chain links TRBV6-5 with TRBJ2-7; D gene ambiguous. Germline CDR1 is MNHEY and CDR2 is SVGAGI. The CDR3 consists of 14 residues. Between the trimmed V and J ends, which lost 5 bases and 0 bases, there was a span of 11 bases. The CDR3 bases are TGTGCCAGCAGTCCCCTGTCCGTCTCCTACGAGCAGTACTTC. This gives the protein CASSPLSVSYEQYF.

The chain recombines TRBV6-5 with TRBJ2-5; no clear D gene. CDR1 MNHEY and CDR2 SVGAGI come from the germline V gene. The CDR3 runs to 14 residues. Trimming cost V 0 bases and J 3 bases, with 8 bases left between them. The DNA for the CDR3 is TGTGCCAGCAGTTACTCGGCCCGCGAAGAGACCCAGTACTTC. Its translation: CASSYSAREETQYF.